This T cell receptor beta chain was profiled in a study of T cell responses to AZD1222 COVID-19 vaccine. The assay was immunoSEQ multiplex PCR, and TCRdb's table has in-frame clones only and misses some. Among about 150,000 clones listed, roughly 88% were seen once. CDR3 length: 14 amino acids. V shed 1 base and J shed 0 bases, with 7 bases lying between them. Per germline, CDR1 SGHAT and CDR2 FQNNGV. This clone was counted between two and nine times. The sequenced sample was peripheral blood, obtained 28 days after the second AZD1222 dose. The chain is built from TRBV11-2 and TRBJ2-7, with D possibly being TRBD1 or TRBD2 (5 bases each). This sequence was found in an adult who received the AZD1222 COVID-19 vaccine. CDR3: CASSLVGGSYEQYF. The CDR3 coding sequence is TGTGCCAGCAGCTTAGTTGGGGGCTCCTACGAGCAGTACTTC.